Listed below are T cell receptor beta chains from one sample, sequenced in a study of cytomegalovirus exposure and HLA in healthy donors. The table came from immunoSEQ multiplex PCR; TCRdb's copy has only in-frame clones and leaves some out. This table has 150,000 to 170,000 clones, about four fifths appearing once. The sequenced sample consisted of PBMCs. These receptors were obtained from a man between 18 and 29 years old in good health and CMV-seronegative. CDR3s include the opening cysteine and the closing phenylalanine or tryptophan. A D gene is named only where the DNA matches it firmly. Size is stated for part of the rows, as once, few or many counts, or as a class when the clone is expanded.

j_call cdr3_length d_call clone_size v_call cdr3_nt cdr3_aa
TRBJ1-4 16 TRBD1 - TRBV7-2 TGTGCCAGCAGCAGACCTGACAGGGTTGGTAATGAAAAACTGTTTTTT CASSRPDRVGNEKLFF
TRBJ1-5 16 TRBD1 - TRBV6-1 TGTGCCAGCAGTGTAGACAGGGGAAAGGGCAATCAGCCCCAGCATTTT CASSVDRGKGNQPQHF
TRBJ1-1 15 - - TRBV6-1 TGTGCCAGCAGGATGGGGAGGGCGCTGAACACTGAAGCTTTCTTT CASRMGRALNTEAFF
TRBJ2-1 17 TRBD1 - TRBV25-1 TGTGCCAGCAGTGACCCTGCCTCCGGGACAGGGTCCAATGAGCAGTTCTTC CASSDPASGTGSNEQFF
TRBJ1-5 14 - - TRBV11-2 TGTGCCAGCAGCTCCGGGACTCAGGGTCAGCCCCAGCATTTT CASSSGTQGQPQHF
TRBJ2-1 15 TRBD1 - TRBV18 TGTGCCAGCTCACCGACAGGGGGCACCTACAATGAGCAGTTCTTC CASSPTGGTYNEQFF
TRBJ1-6 14 - - TRBV19 TGTGCCAGTACTAAAGACAGCTATAATTCACCCCTCCACTTT CASTKDSYNSPLHF
TRBJ1-1 14 TRBD1 - TRBV28 TGTGCCAGCAGATCGACAGGGGGTAACACTGAAGCTTTCTTT CASRSTGGNTEAFF
TRBJ2-4 14 TRBD1 - TRBV6-5 TGTGCCAGCAGTCACAGGGGGACCAAAAACAGTCAGTACTTC CASSHRGTKNSQYF
TRBJ1-2 15 - few TRBV15 TGTGCCACCACGACCCGGGAGGGAGACTCCTCTGGCTACACCTTC CATTTREGDSSGYTF
TRBJ2-1 13 TRBD2 - TRBV10-3 TGTGCCATCAGGCTAGCGGGGGGGAATGAGCAGTTCTTC CAIRLAGGNEQFF
TRBJ1-2 13 - once TRBV15 TGTGCCACCAGCAGAGGATTGTCGGGGGGCTACACCTTC CATSRGLSGGYTF
TRBJ1-6 18 - - TRBV10-3 TGTGCCATCAGTGAGGAAAGCCTCTGGAGCTCCTATAATTCACCCCTCCACTTT CAISEESLWSSYNSPLHF
TRBJ2-5 14 TRBD2 - TRBV19 TGTGCCAGTAGTATTAGCGGGGTGGGGGAGACCCAGTACTTC CASSISGVGETQYF
TRBJ1-5 14 - - TRBV2 TGTGCCAGCAGTAGAGACAGGCACCATCAGCCCCAGCATTTT CASSRDRHHQPQHF
TRBJ2-7 11 - - TRBV20-1 TGCAGTGCTACCTCTTTTTACGAGCAGTACTTC CSATSFYEQYF
TRBJ1-5 18 - - TRBV11-2 TGTGCCAGCAGCTTCTGGAGCCCTACAGGGAATAGCAATCAGCCCCAGCATTTT CASSFWSPTGNSNQPQHF
TRBJ2-5 14 - - TRBV7-9 TGTGCCAGCAGCTCCGGACAGTTTCAAGAGACCCAGTACTTC CASSSGQFQETQYF
TRBJ1-5 14 TRBD1 - TRBV2 TGTGCCAGCAGCGGACAGGGTAGCAATCAGCCCCAGCATTTT CASSGQGSNQPQHF
TRBJ1-3 16 TRBD1 - TRBV13 TGTGCCAGCAGATCGGCAGGGGGAAGAGCTGGAAACACCATATATTTT CASRSAGGRAGNTIYF
TRBJ1-1 19 - - TRBV5-1 TGCGCCAGCAGCTTGAATGTGGGGGCCGGACCCCACATGAACACTGAAGCTTTCTTT CASSLNVGAGPHMNTEAFF
TRBJ2-3 17 - - TRBV7-9 TGTGCCAGCAGCCCCGGACAGACTCAAACTTCGCCAGATACGCAGTATTTT CASSPGQTQTSPDTQYF
TRBJ2-1 16 TRBD2 - TRBV9 TGTGCCAGCAGCGTAGGGACTAGCGGGGTGTTCAATGAGCAGTTCTTC CASSVGTSGVFNEQFF
TRBJ1-2 16 TRBD1 few TRBV6-4 TGTGCCAGCAGTGACTCCGGGAGACAGGGTGGCTATGGCTACACCTTC CASSDSGRQGGYGYTF
TRBJ2-3 13 - - TRBV9 TGTGCCAGCAGCGTCGGTTTTCGCGATACGCAGTATTTT CASSVGFRDTQYF
TRBJ2-3 16 TRBD2 - TRBV4-1 TGTGCCAGCAGCCAAGCTAGCGGGGGGGCCACAGATACGCAGTATTTT CASSQASGGATDTQYF
TRBJ1-6 14 - - TRBV11-2 TGTGCCAGCAGCTCGAGCCTTACGGATTCACCCCTCCACTTT CASSSSLTDSPLHF
TRBJ2-5 15 TRBD2 - TRBV5-1 TGCGCCAGCAGCCAAGGGACTAGCGGGGTGGAGACCCAGTACTTC CASSQGTSGVETQYF
TRBJ1-5 15 TRBD1 - TRBV5-1 TGCGCCAGCAGCCCGGGACAGGGGCCCAATCAGCCCCAGCATTTT CASSPGQGPNQPQHF
TRBJ1-5 12 - once TRBV11-3 TGTGCCAGCAGCTTAGTGGGGCGGCCCCAGCATTTT CASSLVGRPQHF
TRBJ1-3 14 - - TRBV18 TGTGCCAGCTCCGAACAGGGAACTGGAAACACCATATATTTT CASSEQGTGNTIYF
TRBJ2-2 18 TRBD2 - TRBV4-1 TGCGCCAGCAGCCAAGTGACTAGCGGGGGGGCGAGGACCGGGGAGCTGTTTTTT CASSQVTSGGARTGELFF
TRBJ2-4 14 - - TRBV5-1 TGCGCCAGCAGCTTTGACAGAGCCAAAAACATTCAGTACTTC CASSFDRAKNIQYF
TRBJ2-7 14 - - TRBV18 TGTGCCAGCTCACCACGACGGGGTACCTACGAGCAGTACTTC CASSPRRGTYEQYF
TRBJ1-6 16 TRBD1 - TRBV14 TGTGCCAGCAGCCTCGGACAGGGTTGGGGTAATTCACCCCTCCACTTT CASSLGQGWGNSPLHF
TRBJ1-4 16 - - TRBV27 TGTGCCAGCAGACCCCTCCGAGGGGGTGAGGATGAAAAACTGTTTTTT CASRPLRGGEDEKLFF
TRBJ2-7 16 - once TRBV4-3 TGCGCCAGCAGCCAGCAGGGGTCCCGGCCGTACTACGAGCAGTACTTC CASSQQGSRPYYEQYF
TRBJ1-4 15 TRBD1 - TRBV28 TGTGCCAGCAGTTTACGCACAGGGGGCTGGGAAAAACTGTTTTTT CASSLRTGGWEKLFF
TRBJ2-7 12 - - TRBV5-1 TGCGCCAGCAGCTTGGTCGGCGGCGAGCAGTACTTC CASSLVGGEQYF
TRBJ2-2 13 - once TRBV13 TGTGCCAGCAGGGAGGGAGGTCCCGGGGAGCTGTTTTTT CASREGGPGELFF
TRBJ2-1 15 TRBD2 - TRBV6-6 TGTGCCAGCAGTTGGGGTGGGGGGGGCTACAATGAGCAGTTCTTC CASSWGGGGYNEQFF